These 10 T cell receptor beta chains were sequenced from one sample in a study of early T cells in non-severe SARS-CoV-2 infection. TCRdb fed the 5' RACE reads into MiXCR, producing one record per CDR3 protein. The sample has around 55,000 distinct CDR3 sequences; more than 12% are singletons. The source material was whole blood, sampled at baseline. Receptor source: an adult who was a healthcare worker with PCR-confirmed SARS-CoV-2 infection or an uninfected control (not recorded which).

This clonotype was recorded a few times. This rearrangement joins TRBV10-2 to TRBJ2-1, with 11 bases identical to TRBD2. This CDR3 contains 14 residues. V trimming: 4 bases; J trimming: 7 bases; junction bases outside the gene matches: 3. From germline, CDR1 is WSHSY and CDR2 SAAADI. This CDR3 reads CASSVAGGRNEQFF. CDR3 sequence (DNA): TGCGCCAGCAGTGTAGCGGGAGGGCGTAATGAGCAGTTCTTC.

In this sample, this clonotype turned up a few times. This chain links TRBV7-9 with TRBJ2-1; 11 nucleotides agree with TRBD1. CDR1 and CDR2 from the germline V gene are SEHNR and FQNEAQ (reference sequence). The CDR3 extends over 16 amino acids. V dropped 4 bases and J dropped 8; count of bases not matched to a gene: 10. The CDR3 reads CASSSVRTGGGDEQFF. In DNA, the CDR3 is TGTGCCAGCAGCTCCGTCCGGACAGGGGGCGGCGATGAGCAGTTCTTC.

This chain connects TRBV6-5 to TRBJ2-5, with 8 bases identical to TRBD1. The CDR3 is 13 amino acids. The J segment lost 7 bases and the V segment lost 5 bases, leaving 6 bases of the junction unmatched. Germline V gene lookup returns CDR1 MNHEY and CDR2 SVGAGI. This chain's CDR3 is CASSRGQGRTQYF. For the CDR3, the DNA is TGTGCCAGCAGTCGCGGACAGGGCCGGACCCAGTACTTC.

This clonotype appeared a few times. The chain has TRBV20-1 and TRBJ1-1; TRBD1 is a possible D gene (5 bases). The ends were cut back, 0 bases at V and 1 base at J, with 21 bases in the middle. Germline CDR1 and CDR2: DFQATT and SNEGSKA (reference sequence). This CDR3 region has 18 residues. The CDR3 reads CSARDPPGLTQSNTEAFF. The CDR3 DNA sequence: TGCAGTGCTAGAGACCCCCCAGGGCTCACACAATCGAACACTGAAGCTTTCTTT.

A word on this clonotype: Because the CDR3's place on the DNA is in doubt, the DNA is left out and the CDR3 is given as listed by TCRdb. This chain links TRBV18 with TRBJ1-1. The CDR3 spans 13 amino acids, including both terminal residues. Per the germline V gene, CDR1 is KGHSH and CDR2 is LQKENI. This CDR3 reads CASSSGKDTEAFF.

CDR3 region: CASSLALAGGHEQYF. The CDR3 DNA is TGTGCCAGCAGCTTGGCATTAGCGGGAGGCCACGAGCAGTACTTC. The chain links TRBV5-4 to TRBJ2-7; the match to TRBD2 covers 10 bases. Germline CDR1 SGHNT, CDR2 YYREEE (reference sequence). CDR3 size: 15 residues. The ends lost 0 bases at V and 5 bases at J; junction bases unmatched: 5. Supplemented by reference TRBV5-4 and TRBJ2-7, the full variable domain reads ETGVTQSPTHLIKTRGQQVTLRCSSQSGHNTVSWYQQALGQGPQFIFQYYREEENGRGNFPPRFSGLQFPNYSSELNVNALELDDSALYLCASSLALAGGHEQYFGPGTRLTVT.

Only a few counts were recorded for this clonotype. The chain couples TRBV7-2 to TRBJ2-3, with 11 nucleotides matching TRBD2. The germline V gene has CDR1 SGHTA and CDR2 FQGNSA. V dropped 1 base and J dropped 4; count of bases not matched to a gene: 4. CDR3 length: 16 amino acids. CDR3 coding DNA: TGTGCCAGCAGCTTAGTAGGGACTAGCGGCGCAGATACGCAGTATTTT. Protein: CASSLVGTSGADTQYF. Using reference TRBV7-2 and TRBJ2-3 for the parts outside the CDR3, the full variable domain is GAGVSQSPSNKVTEKGKDVELRCDPISGHTALYWYRQSLGQGLEFLIYFQGNSAPDKSGLPSDRFSAERTGGSVSTLTIQRTQQEDSAVYLCASSLVGTSGADTQYFGPGTRLTVL.

This sequence joins TRBV27 and TRBJ2-7; D gene unclear. Germline CDR1 MNHEY, CDR2 SMNVEV (reference sequence). The CDR3 has 14 residues. V shed 6 bases and J shed 3 bases, with 15 bases lying between them. The CDR3 coding sequence is TGTGCCAGCAGCCGTCCTCCTGAAGTCTACGAGCAGTACTTC. Protein: CASSRPPEVYEQYF.

This clonotype appeared once. V usage is TRBV12-3 or TRBV12-4 and J usage is TRBJ2-1, with 10 bases that match TRBD1. This CDR3 spans 15 amino acids. V gave up 7 bases and J gave up 4 bases; unmatched junction bases: 7. Here the CDR3 reads CASIRDRGPYNEQFF. The CDR3 nucleotides read TGTGCCAGCATCCGGGACAGGGGACCTTACAATGAGCAGTTCTTC.

Many counts were recorded for this clonotype. V usage is TRBV6-1 and J usage is TRBJ1-3; D not certain. This CDR3 has 16 amino acids. The V and J ends lost 10 bases and 4 bases respectively, with 23 bases between them. The germline V gene has CDR1 MNHNS and CDR2 SASEGT. This CDR3 is CATLKPPSEIGNTIYF. The CDR3 DNA sequence: TGTGCCACCCTAAAACCGCCAAGTGAAATCGGAAACACCATATATTTT.